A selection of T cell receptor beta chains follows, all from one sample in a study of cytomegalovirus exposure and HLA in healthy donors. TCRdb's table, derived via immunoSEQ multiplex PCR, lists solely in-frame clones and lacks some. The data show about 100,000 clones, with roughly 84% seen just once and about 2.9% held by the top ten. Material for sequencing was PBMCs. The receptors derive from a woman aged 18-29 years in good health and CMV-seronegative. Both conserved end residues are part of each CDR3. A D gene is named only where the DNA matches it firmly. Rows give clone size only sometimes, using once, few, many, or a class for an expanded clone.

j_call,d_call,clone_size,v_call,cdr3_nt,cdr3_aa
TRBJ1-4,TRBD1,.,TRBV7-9,TGTGCCAGCAGCGACAGGGACGGTGCAAAACTGTTTTTT,CASSDRDGAKLFF
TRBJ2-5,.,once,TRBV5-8,TGTGCCAGCAGTTCGAATCAAGGAGATATGGCCGAGACCCAGTACTTC,CASSSNQGDMAETQYF
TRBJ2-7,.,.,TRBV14,TGTGCCAGCAGCCAAGTCGCAGGTACTTCCTACGAGCAGTACTTC,CASSQVAGTSYEQYF
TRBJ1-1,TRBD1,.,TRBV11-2,TGTGCCAGCAGCTTGACAGGGATGAACACTGAAGCTTTCTTT,CASSLTGMNTEAFF
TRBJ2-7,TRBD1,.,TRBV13,TGTGCCAGCAGCTCTGGACAGGGCGTGGTAGGCGAGCAGTACTTC,CASSSGQGVVGEQYF
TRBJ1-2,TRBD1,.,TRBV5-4,TGTGCCAGCAGCTCTAGGGGACAGGATAACTATGGCTACACCTTC,CASSSRGQDNYGYTF
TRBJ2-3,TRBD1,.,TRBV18,TGTGCCAGCTCACCATTGGACAGGGAAGACACAGATACGCAGTATTTT,CASSPLDREDTDTQYF
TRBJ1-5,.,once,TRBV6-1,TGTGCCAGCAGCGGAGGGTGGGAAGAAGGTCAGCCCCAGCATTTT,CASSGGWEEGQPQHF
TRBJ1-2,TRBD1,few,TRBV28,TGTGCCAGCAGTCCAGGGACAGTTTATGGCTACACCTTC,CASSPGTVYGYTF
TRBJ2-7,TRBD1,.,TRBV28,TGTGCCAGCAGTTCCAGGGGGACAGCCTACGAGCAGTACTTC,CASSSRGTAYEQYF
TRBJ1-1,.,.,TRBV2,TGTGCCAGCAGCCCTGCCGGAGGGAACACTGAAGCTTTCTTT,CASSPAGGNTEAFF
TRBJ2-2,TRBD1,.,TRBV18,TGTGCCAGCTCACCGAGACAGGGTGGCACCGGGGAGCTGTTTTTT,CASSPRQGGTGELFF
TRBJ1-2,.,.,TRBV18,TGTGCCAGCTCATCTATACAGGGCTATGGCTACACCTTC,CASSSIQGYGYTF
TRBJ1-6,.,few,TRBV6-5,TGTGCCAGCAGTTACGGGACCGGGACGGGGGGATCACCCCTCCACTTT,CASSYGTGTGGSPLHF
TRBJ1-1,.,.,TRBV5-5,TGTGCCAGCAGCTTACTTAAAGAGAACACTGAAGCTTTCTTT,CASSLLKENTEAFF
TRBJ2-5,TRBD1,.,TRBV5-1,TGCGCCAGCAGCCAACCGGGACAGCAAGAGACCCAGTACTTC,CASSQPGQQETQYF
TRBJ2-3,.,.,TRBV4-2,TGTGCCAGCAGCCAAGACGACAGGTTCACAGATACGCAGTATTTT,CASSQDDRFTDTQYF
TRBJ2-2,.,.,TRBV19,TGTGCCACTCTCAGACAACCAGGGGGAGGCACCGGGGAGCTGTTTTTT,CATLRQPGGGTGELFF
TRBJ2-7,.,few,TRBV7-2,TGTGCCAGCAGCTTCCTAGGAGGCTACGAGCAGTACTTC,CASSFLGGYEQYF
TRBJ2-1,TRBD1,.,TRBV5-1,TGCGCCAGCAGCTGGGGGACAGGGGGAGGTGAGCAGTTCTTC,CASSWGTGGGEQFF
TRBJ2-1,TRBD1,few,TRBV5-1,TGCGCCAGCAGCTCGGGACAGGAGTACAATGAGCAGTTCTTC,CASSSGQEYNEQFF
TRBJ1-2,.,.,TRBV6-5,TGTGCCAGCAGTGCCCCCCGGGGGAGCGGCTACACCTTC,CASSAPRGSGYTF
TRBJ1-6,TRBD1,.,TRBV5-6,TGTGCCAGCAGCGGGCGGGACAGATATAATTCACCCCTCCACTTT,CASSGRDRYNSPLHF
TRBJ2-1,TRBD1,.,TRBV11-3,TGTGCCAGCAGCTTAGGGACAGGGAGTTCAAATGAGCAGTTCTTC,CASSLGTGSSNEQFF
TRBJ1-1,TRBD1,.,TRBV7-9,TGTGCCAGCAGCTTACAGGGGGGCGATGAAGCTTTCTTT,CASSLQGGDEAFF
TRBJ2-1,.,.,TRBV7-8,TGTGCCAGCAGCTTCGCGCCAGGGTTCGGTGAGCAGTTCTTC,CASSFAPGFGEQFF
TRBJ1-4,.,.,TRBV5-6,TGTGCCAGCAGCTCGCCATTACAGGCCTCTGAGGATGAAAAACTGTTTTTT,CASSSPLQASEDEKLFF
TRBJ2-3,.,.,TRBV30,TGTGCCTGGAGTGGGACTTTCACAGATACGCAGTATTTT,CAWSGTFTDTQYF
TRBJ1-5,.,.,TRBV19,TGTGCCAGTAGAGTATCAGGATATAGCAATCAGCCCCAGCATTTT,CASRVSGYSNQPQHF
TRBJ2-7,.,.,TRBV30,TGTGCCTGGAGTGTAACAGCGGACTACGAGCAGTACTTC,CAWSVTADYEQYF
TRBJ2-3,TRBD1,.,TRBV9,TGTGCCAGCAGCGTCCTTGGACAGGGGGCTTCAGATACGCAGTATTTT,CASSVLGQGASDTQYF
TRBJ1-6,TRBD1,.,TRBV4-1,TGCGCCAGCAGCCAAGATAGTTCAAGAGACAGGGTTATCTTCCACTCACCCCTCCACTTT,CASSQDSSRDRVIFHSPLHF
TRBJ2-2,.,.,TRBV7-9,TGTGCCAGCAGCCAGGCAGTGTGGGGGGAGCTGTTTTTT,CASSQAVWGELFF
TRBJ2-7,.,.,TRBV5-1,TGCGCCAGCAGCCCCGGCTACGAGCAGTACTTC,CASSPGYEQYF
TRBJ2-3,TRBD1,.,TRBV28,TGTGCCAGCAGTGAACCCGGGACAGGGGACACAGATACGCAGTATTTT,CASSEPGTGDTDTQYF
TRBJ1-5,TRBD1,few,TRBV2,TGTGCCAGCAGTGGACCCGGGACAGATTATCAGCCCCAGCATTTT,CASSGPGTDYQPQHF
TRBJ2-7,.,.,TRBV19,TGTGCCAGTAGTCACAAAGGGGGCGAGCAGTACTTC,CASSHKGGEQYF
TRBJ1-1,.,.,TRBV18,TGTGCCAGCCACGGACAGTCGACTGGCGGCACTGAAGCTTTCTTT,CASHGQSTGGTEAFF
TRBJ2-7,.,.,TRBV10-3,TGTGCCATCAGTTTTCGACAAGGTCAAACCTACGAGCAGTACTTC,CAISFRQGQTYEQYF
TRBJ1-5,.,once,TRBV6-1,TGTGCCAGCAGTGAAACCTGGGCGGGGAATCAGCCCCAGCATTTT,CASSETWAGNQPQHF
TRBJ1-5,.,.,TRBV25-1,TGTGCCAGCAGTGAAGGGGGCGATCAGCCCCAGCATTTT,CASSEGGDQPQHF
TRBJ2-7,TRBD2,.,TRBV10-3,TGTGCCATCAGCCCTTCCGGGACTAGCTACGAGCAGTACTTC,CAISPSGTSYEQYF
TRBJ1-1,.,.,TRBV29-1,TGCAGCGTTGGGGGGGGGAACTTGAACACTGAAGCTTTCTTT,CSVGGGNLNTEAFF
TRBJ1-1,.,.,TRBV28,TGTGCCAGCAGTTTGAATCGCCAGGGCCCACGGAACACTGAAGCTTTCTTT,CASSLNRQGPRNTEAFF
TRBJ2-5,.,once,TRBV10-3,TGTGCCATCAGTGCGGTAGCGGAAGAGACCCAGTACTTC,CAISAVAEETQYF
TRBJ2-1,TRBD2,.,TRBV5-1,TGCGCCAGCAGCCCAGGACTAGCGGGGGGGGAGAATGAGCAGTTCTTC,CASSPGLAGGENEQFF
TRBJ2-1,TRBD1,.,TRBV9,TGTGCCAGCAGCGGGGACAGCTCCTACAATGAGCAGTTCTTC,CASSGDSSYNEQFF
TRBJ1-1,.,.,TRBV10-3,TGTGCCATCAGTGAGGGGACACAGAACACTGAAGCTTTCTTT,CAISEGTQNTEAFF
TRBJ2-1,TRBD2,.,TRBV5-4,TGTGCCAGCAGCTTGGAAGGCGGGGGAGGGAATGAGCAGTTCTTC,CASSLEGGGGNEQFF
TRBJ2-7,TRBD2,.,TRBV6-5,TGTGCCAGCAGTTACTCGGGAACTAGCGGGGGCCACGAGCAGTACTTC,CASSYSGTSGGHEQYF
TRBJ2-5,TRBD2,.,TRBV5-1,TGCGCCAGCACAGCGGGGGGCCGTGGGGAGACCCAGTACTTC,CASTAGGRGETQYF